This T cell receptor (beta chain) was retrieved from a study of T cells in Graves' hyperthyroidism and ophthalmopathy. Findings and caveats of the study: Ophthalmopathy was predicted by the model a median of roughly 6.7 months ahead of onset.

The investigators amplified TCR beta CDR3 regions from RNA transcripts. The TCR CDR3 was amplified in a first-round RT-PCR using the HTBI primer set. TCRdb independently ran MiXCR on the multiplex PCR reads; one entry per CDR3 protein. The sample consists of under 400,000 distinct CDR3 sequences, 15% to 20% of them appearing once. There are many counts of this clonotype. Its target is not known. Among ophthalmopathy patients, the Clinical Activity Score reached at least 3, the NOSPECS grade reached at least 4, and duration remained under 3 months. Uncontrolled infection, other autoimmune disease, pregnancy or lactation disqualified patients from enrolment. Extraction of PBMCs used under 13 ml of fresh peripheral blood. The source is a woman aged 40 to 50 with Graves' ophthalmopathy. Sequenced material: blood.

The CDR3 here is CASSNDGRASIEQYF. The CDR3 DNA follows: TGTGCCAGTAGTAATGACGGGAGGGCCTCGATCGAGCAGTACTTC. The rearrangement joins TRBV19 to TRBJ2-7; 8 bases map to TRBD2. Unmatched junction bases numbered 11, after V lost 4 bases and J lost 6 bases. CDR1 is LNHDA, CDR2 SQIVND, per germline (reference sequence). The CDR3 covers 15 residues.